This T cell receptor beta chain came from a study of shared clonotypes between healthy human individuals. Germline-derived CDR1 and CDR2 are MNHEY and SMNVEV (reference sequence). The length of the CDR3 is 15 residues. The V and J ends lost 0 bases and 3 bases respectively, with 8 bases between them. Replicate PCRs run on sorted subsets employed approximately 0.2 ug DNA, approximately 30,000 T cell genomes. TCRdb keeps only in-frame clones here, not all; method: immunoSEQ multiplex PCR. The sample has some 1 million clones; approximately 70% are singletons. Sequenced sample: memory CD4+ T cells sorted from blood. Subset noted: CD45RA-negative fraction. The rearrangement links TRBV27 to TRBJ1-4; D gene unclear. The receptor comes from a man aged 18 to 30 in good health. The DNA for the CDR3 is TGTGCCAGCAGTTTATCGACATTCTCTAATGAAAAACTGTTTTTT. Its protein product is CASSLSTFSNEKLFF.